One sample yielded the 9 T cell receptor beta chains listed below, sequenced in a study of cytomegalovirus exposure and HLA in healthy donors. PCR involved 60 Vbeta and 13 Jbeta primers. Data came from immunoSEQ multiplex PCR; TCRdb stores just in-frame clones and leaves some out. The sample includes 95,000 to 100,000 clones, roughly three quarters of them seen just once. The source material was PBMCs. The receptors here all came from a female donor in good health and CMV-seronegative.

This chain connects TRBV28 to TRBJ2-7; 14 bases are shared with TRBD2. The V and J ends lost 6 bases and 2 bases, in that order; junction bases with no gene match: 3. The CDR3 runs to 15 residues. Germline V lookup: CDR1 MDHEN, CDR2 SYDVKM. CDR3 loop: CASSLTSGRAYEQYF. CDR3 DNA sequence: TGTGCCAGCAGCTTGACTAGCGGGAGGGCCTACGAGCAGTACTTC.

The rearrangement links TRBV4-1 to TRBJ1-4; D is unclear. Germline V CDR1 and CDR2: MGHRA, YSYEKL. The CDR3 has 16 amino acids. Trimming stripped 1 base from V and 3 bases from J, with 12 bases between. As DNA, the CDR3 is TGCGCCAGCAGCCAAGCGAGGTTTGCAGCTAATGAAAAACTGTTTTTT. As protein: CASSQARFAANEKLFF.

The rearrangement joins TRBV14 to TRBJ1-2, with D maybe TRBD1 (5 bases). Deletions cut 2 bases from V and 4 bases from J, with 17 bases between. The CDR3 loop spans 16 amino acids. Germline CDR1 reads SGHDN; CDR2 reads FVKESK. The CDR3 protein is CASSQPIGQIVYGYTF. The CDR3 nucleotides read TGTGCCAGCAGCCAACCTATTGGACAAATTGTCTATGGCTACACCTTC.

In nucleotides, the CDR3 is TGTGCCAGCCAGACTAGCCGGAACTCCTACAATGAGCAGTTCTTC. Translation: CASQTSRNSYNEQFF. J is TRBJ2-1 and V is TRBV6-1; 7 positions agree with TRBD2. V lost 8 bases and J lost 0; bases outside the gene matches: 7. Germline CDR1 MNHNS, CDR2 SASEGT. The CDR3 spans 15 residues.

The chain employs TRBV2 and TRBJ1-5, with TRBD1 matching over 8 bases. The CDR3 runs to 15 residues. V shed 6 bases and J 0 bases; nucleotides not matched to a gene: 4. Germline V gene data show CDR1 as SNHLY and CDR2 as FYNNEI. CDR3 sequence: CASRRTGNSNQPQHF. For the CDR3, the DNA is TGTGCCAGCAGACGGACAGGGAATAGCAATCAGCCCCAGCATTTT.

The CDR3 is CASSFQGSGANVLTF. CDR3 nucleotide sequence: TGTGCCAGCAGTTTCCAGGGATCTGGGGCCAACGTCCTGACTTTC. The chain has TRBV6-5 and TRBJ2-6; weak D call: TRBD1 (5 bases). This CDR3 is 15 amino acids long. V was cut by 4 bases and J by 1 base, with 8 bases left in between. From germline, CDR1 is MNHEY and CDR2 SVGAGI.

V and J are TRBV6-4 and TRBJ1-2, with 9 bases matching TRBD1. After removal of 5 bases from V and 7 bases from J, the junction contained 5 bases not matched to a gene. The CDR3 consists of 13 residues. The V gene's germline CDR1 is MRHNA and CDR2 SNTAGT. The CDR3 reads CASSRTGESGYTF. For the CDR3, the DNA is TGTGCCAGCAGTCGGACAGGGGAAAGTGGCTACACCTTC.

The rearrangement joins TRBV6-5 to TRBJ1-5, with D uncertain. V was shortened by 7 bases and J by 3 bases, with 13 bases between the two germline ends. The CDR3 extends over 14 amino acids. Germline CDR1 MNHEY, CDR2 SVGAGI. The CDR3 nucleotides are TGTGCCAGCACCGTGGCGGGGATCAATCAGCCCCAGCATTTT. Translating gives CASTVAGINQPQHF.

This chain uses TRBV5-6 with TRBJ1-2, with no clear D. Trimming stripped 1 base from V and 5 bases from J, with 9 bases between. This CDR3 region has 13 residues. The germline V gene encodes CDR1 SGHDT and CDR2 YYEEEE. The CDR3 DNA is TGTGCCAGCAGCTTGCCACAGCCTTATGGCTACACCTTC. This sequence encodes CASSLPQPYGYTF.